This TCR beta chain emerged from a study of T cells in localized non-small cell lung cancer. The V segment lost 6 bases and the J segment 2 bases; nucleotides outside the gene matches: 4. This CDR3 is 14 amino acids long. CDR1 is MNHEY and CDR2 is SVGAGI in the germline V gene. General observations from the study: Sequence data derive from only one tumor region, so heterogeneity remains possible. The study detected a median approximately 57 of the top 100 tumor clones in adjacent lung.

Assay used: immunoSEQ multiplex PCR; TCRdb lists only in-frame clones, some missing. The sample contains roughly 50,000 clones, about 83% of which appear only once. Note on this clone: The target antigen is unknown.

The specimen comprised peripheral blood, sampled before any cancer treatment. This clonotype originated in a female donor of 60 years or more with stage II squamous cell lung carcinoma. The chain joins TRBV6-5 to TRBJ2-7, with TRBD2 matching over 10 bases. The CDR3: CASRQRGGPYEQYF. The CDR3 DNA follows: TGTGCCAGCAGACAGCGGGGGGGCCCCTACGAGCAGTACTTC.